This T cell receptor (beta chain) was retrieved from a study of T cells in Graves' hyperthyroidism and ophthalmopathy. Study-wide results and caveats: The blood repertoire included most of the expanded thyroid clonotypes above 0.001.

Source material for PBMCs was less than 12 ml fresh peripheral blood. TCR beta CDR3 sequences were amplified from RNA transcripts. The study used the HTBI primer set for a first-round RT-PCR of the TCR CDR3. TCRdb analysed the multiplex PCR reads with MiXCR anew, one entry per CDR3 protein. The sample consists of about 360,000 distinct CDR3 sequences, about 19% of them appearing once. This clonotype was detected ten times or more. The antigen remains undetermined. Germline CDR1 MNHNS, CDR2 SASEGT. V gave up 10 bases and J gave up 7 bases, with 16 bases separating them. This CDR3 is 12 amino acids long. V and J are TRBV6-1 and TRBJ2-5, with D possibly being TRBD1 (6 bases). The material sequenced was blood. The TCR was taken from a young woman with Graves' hyperthyroidism. The CDR3 sequence: CATQGPTGTQYF. CDR3 coding DNA: TGTGCCACCCAAGGACCGACAGGGACCCAGTACTTC.